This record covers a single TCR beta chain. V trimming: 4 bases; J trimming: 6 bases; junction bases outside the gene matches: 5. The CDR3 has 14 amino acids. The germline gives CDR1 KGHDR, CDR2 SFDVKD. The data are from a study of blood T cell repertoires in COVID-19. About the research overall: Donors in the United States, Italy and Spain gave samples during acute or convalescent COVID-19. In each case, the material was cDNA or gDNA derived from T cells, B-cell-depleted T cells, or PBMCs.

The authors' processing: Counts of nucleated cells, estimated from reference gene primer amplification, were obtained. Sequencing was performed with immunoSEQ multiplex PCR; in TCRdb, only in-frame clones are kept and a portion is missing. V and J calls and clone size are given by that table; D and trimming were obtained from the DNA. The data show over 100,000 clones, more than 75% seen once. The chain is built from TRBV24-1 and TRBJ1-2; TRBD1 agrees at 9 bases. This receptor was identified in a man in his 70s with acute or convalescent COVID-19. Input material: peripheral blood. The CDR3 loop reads CATSDGTGIDGYTF. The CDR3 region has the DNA TGTGCCACCAGTGACGGGACAGGGATTGATGGCTACACCTTC.